The text below deals with one TCR beta chain. Its antigen remains unidentified. This sample was included in a study of cytomegalovirus exposure and HLA in healthy donors. General study points: Association of a missense DCLRE1C variant with TCR beta V- and J-gene trimming was reported in a later analysis. Most TCR sequences showed up rarely, but some public TCRs showed up in many donors. Later analysis revealed greater clonal expansion in HLA-associated TCR beta chains than in equally common others. Earlier analysis found most TCR beta V segments productive about 87% or about 30% of the time.

Researchers ran the PCR with 60 Vbeta and 13 Jbeta primers. The method was immunoSEQ multiplex PCR; TCRdb's version includes in-frame clones alone and lacks a portion of them. The sample includes around 150,000 clones, 80% seen only once; the top ten take 4% to 5%. With 6 bases clipped from V and 3 bases from J, the junction kept 14 bases outside the gene matches. The CDR3 runs 16 residues. Germline CDR1 reads SGHAT; CDR2 reads FQNNGV. The rearrangement links TRBV11-2 to TRBJ2-7, with 7 bases matching TRBD2. Sequenced sample: PBMCs. The TCR sequence derives from a man in his thirties or forties in good health and CMV-seronegative. CDR3 nucleotide sequence: TGTGCCAGCAGATCAATCACCGGACTAGGTGTCTACGAGCAGTACTTC. Residues: CASRSITGLGVYEQYF.